The rows below give T cell receptor beta chains drawn from one sample of a study of blood T cells in healthy people across ages. TCRdb passed the 5' RACE reads through MiXCR, listing each CDR3 protein once. Of about 800,000 distinct CDR3 sequences listed, about 25% are singletons. This sample also belongs to another study, concerning T cells of mothers and their children.

Source material: blood. Receptors originate from a boy aged 5-17 years in good health. The CDR3 runs from the conserved cysteine through the conserved F or W. The D gene is left open where the match is weak. Clone size is shown for a subset of rows, as once, few, many or a class of expanded clone.

abundance,d_gene,v_gene,j_gene,CDR3nt,CDR3aa
many,NA,TRBV4-1,TRBJ2-7,TGCGCCAGCAGCCCCTTGGAACTGAACACCTACGAGCAGTACTTC,CASSPLELNTYEQYF
few,TRBD1,TRBV20-1,TRBJ2-7,TGCAGTGCGCCTGGACAGGGTTTAAGCGAGCAGTACTTC,CSAPGQGLSEQYF
NA,TRBD1,TRBV20-1,TRBJ1-2,TGCAGCCAGGGACAGAGTAACTATGGCTACACCTTC,CSQGQSNYGYTF
few,NA,TRBV20-1,TRBJ1-1,TGCAGTGCGAAGATGGCAGTTGAAGCTTTCTTT,CSAKMAVEAFF
NA,NA,TRBV27,TRBJ2-7,TGTGCCAGTCGGGACGTCAGCTCCTACGAGCAGTACTTC,CASRDVSSYEQYF
few,TRBD1,TRBV7-6,TRBJ2-5,TGTGCCAGCAGCTTAGCAGCACCTACCGGGACAGAGGATATAGAGACCCAGTACTTC,CASSLAAPTGTEDIETQYF
once,NA,TRBV29-1,TRBJ2-3,TGCAGCGTTGTTTGCCCTTCAACTAGCCAAGATACGCAGTATTTT,CSVVCPSTSQDTQYF
NA,TRBD1,TRBV5-5,TRBJ2-4,TGTGCCGGCAGCTTGGCCCCGGGACAGGGGGCCTACATTCAGTACTTC,CAGSLAPGQGAYIQYF
NA,TRBD1,TRBV18,TRBJ2-1,TGTGCCAACTCACCACAGAACCCAACGGGACAGAGCTACAATGAGCAGTTCTTC,CANSPQNPTGQSYNEQFF
few,NA,TRBV20-1,TRBJ2-5,TGCAGTGCTAGTCCCGGCAGGCTCCAAGAGACCCAGTACTTC,CSASPGRLQETQYF
few,TRBD2,TRBV12-3/TRBV12-4,TRBJ2-3,TGTGCCAGCAGTTGGCCCCGTGGCGGGAGGGAGGAAGATACGCAGTATTTT,CASSWPRGGREEDTQYF
NA,NA,TRBV4-3,TRBJ2-1,TGCGCCAGCAGCCAAGATAGGAATGATGAGCAGTTCTTC,CASSQDRNDEQFF
NA,NA,TRBV5-6,TRBJ2-1,TGTGCCAGCAGCTTGGGTCGACTACTCTCCTACAATGAGCAGTTCTTC,CASSLGRLLSYNEQFF
NA,NA,TRBV5-1,TRBJ1-2,TGCGCCAGCAGCTTGGTACAGGGCTCCTATGGCTACACCTTC,CASSLVQGSYGYTF
NA,NA,TRBV20-1,TRBJ1-2,TGCAGTGCCAGCCTGCCCGGTTTCTATGGCTACACCTTC,CSASLPGFYGYTF
few,NA,TRBV6-2/TRBV6-3,TRBJ2-7,TGTGCCAGCCTACCACCCAACTTC,CASLPPNF
few,NA,TRBV29-1,TRBJ1-4,TGCAGCGTTGAACTGGTAGCAACTAATGAAAAACTGTTTTTT,CSVELVATNEKLFF
NA,TRBD1,TRBV15,TRBJ1-5,TGTGCCACCAGCCCGCGGGACAGGGGGCTGCCTAGCAATCAGCCCCAGCATTTT,CATSPRDRGLPSNQPQHF
NA,NA,TRBV11-1,TRBJ1-2,TGTGCCAGCAGCTTAGCTCGCGGCTATTCTGGCTACACCTTC,CASSLARGYSGYTF
NA,NA,TRBV6-2/TRBV6-3,TRBJ2-4,TGTGCCAGCAGCCACAAGGCTAGCGCCCTCAAACTTCAGTACTTC,CASSHKASALKLQYF
few,NA,TRBV7-2,TRBJ1-4,TGTGCCAGCAGCTTAAGTGGGGTCTATGGTGAAAAACTGTTTTTT,CASSLSGVYGEKLFF
NA,NA,TRBV2,TRBJ1-2,TGTGCCAGCAGTGACGGCTGGAAGGTTCTGGATGGCTACACCTTC,CASSDGWKVLDGYTF
few,TRBD2,TRBV28,TRBJ2-7,TGTGCCAGCAGTTGGCGGGGGGCCTACGAGCAGTACTTC,CASSWRGAYEQYF